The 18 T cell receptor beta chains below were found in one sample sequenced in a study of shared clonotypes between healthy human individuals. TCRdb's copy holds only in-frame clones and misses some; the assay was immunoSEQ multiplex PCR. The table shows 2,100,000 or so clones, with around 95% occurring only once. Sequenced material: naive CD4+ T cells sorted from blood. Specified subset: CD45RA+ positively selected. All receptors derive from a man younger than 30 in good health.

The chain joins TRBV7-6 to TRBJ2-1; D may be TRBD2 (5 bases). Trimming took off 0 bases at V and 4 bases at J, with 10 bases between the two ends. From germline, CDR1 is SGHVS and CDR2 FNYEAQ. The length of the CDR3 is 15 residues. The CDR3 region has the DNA TGTGCCAGCAGCTTAGCGGGAGCGGAATACAATGAGCAGTTCTTC. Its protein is CASSLAGAEYNEQFF.

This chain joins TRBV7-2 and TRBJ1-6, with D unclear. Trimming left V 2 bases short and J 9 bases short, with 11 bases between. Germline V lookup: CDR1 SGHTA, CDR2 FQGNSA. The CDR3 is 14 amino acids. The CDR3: CASSLITTPSPLHF. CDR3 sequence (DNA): TGTGCCAGCAGCTTAATCACCACTCCTTCACCCCTCCACTTT.

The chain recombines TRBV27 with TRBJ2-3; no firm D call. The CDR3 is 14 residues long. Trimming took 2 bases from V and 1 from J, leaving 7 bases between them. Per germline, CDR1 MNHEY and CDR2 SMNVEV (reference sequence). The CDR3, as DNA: TGTGCCAGCAGTTTAGCCCCTGGCACAGATACGCAGTATTTT. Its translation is CASSLAPGTDTQYF.

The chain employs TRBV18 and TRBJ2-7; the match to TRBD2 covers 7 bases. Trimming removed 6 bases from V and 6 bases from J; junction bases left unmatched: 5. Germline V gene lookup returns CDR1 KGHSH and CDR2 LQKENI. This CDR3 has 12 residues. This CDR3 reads CASSGTGGEQYF. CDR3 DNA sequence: TGTGCCAGCTCGGGGACGGGGGGCGAGCAGTACTTC. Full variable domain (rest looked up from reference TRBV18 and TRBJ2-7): NAGVMQNPRHLVRRRGQEARLRCSPMKGHSHVYWYRQLPEEGLKFMVYLQKENIIDESGMPKERFSAEFPKEGPSILRIQQVVRGDSAAYFCASSGTGGEQYFGPGTRLTVT.

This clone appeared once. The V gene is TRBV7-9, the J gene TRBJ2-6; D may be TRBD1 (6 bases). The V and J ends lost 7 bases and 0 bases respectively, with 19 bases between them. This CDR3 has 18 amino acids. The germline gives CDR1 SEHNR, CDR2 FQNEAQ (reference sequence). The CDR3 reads CASNTPGELSSGANVLTF. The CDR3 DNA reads TGTGCCAGCAACACTCCAGGGGAACTCAGCTCTGGGGCCAACGTCCTGACTTTC.

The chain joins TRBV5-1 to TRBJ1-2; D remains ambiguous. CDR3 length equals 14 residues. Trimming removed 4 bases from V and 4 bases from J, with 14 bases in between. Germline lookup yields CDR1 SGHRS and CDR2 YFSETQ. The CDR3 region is CASSPGAVSYGYTF. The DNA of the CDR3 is TGCGCCAGCAGCCCCGGAGCGGTAAGCTATGGCTACACCTTC. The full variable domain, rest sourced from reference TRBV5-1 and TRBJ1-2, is KAGVTQTPRYLIKTRGQQVTLSCSPISGHRSVSWYQQTPGQGLQFLFEYFSETQRNKGNFPGRFSGRQFSNSRSEMNVSTLELGDSALYLCASSPGAVSYGYTFGSGTRLTVV.

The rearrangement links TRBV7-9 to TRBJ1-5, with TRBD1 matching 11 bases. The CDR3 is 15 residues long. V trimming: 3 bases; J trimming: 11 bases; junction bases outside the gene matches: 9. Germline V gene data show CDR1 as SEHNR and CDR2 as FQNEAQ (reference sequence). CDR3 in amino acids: CASSFEGQGVTAQHF. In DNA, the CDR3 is TGTGCCAGCAGCTTCGAGGGACAGGGGGTCACGGCCCAGCATTTT. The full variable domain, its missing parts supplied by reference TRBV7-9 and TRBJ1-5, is DTGVSQNPRHKITKRGQNVTFRCDPISEHNRLYWYRQTLGQGPEFLTYFQNEAQLEKSRLLSDRFSAERPKGSFSTLEIQRTEQGDSAMYLCASSFEGQGVTAQHFGDGTRLSIL.

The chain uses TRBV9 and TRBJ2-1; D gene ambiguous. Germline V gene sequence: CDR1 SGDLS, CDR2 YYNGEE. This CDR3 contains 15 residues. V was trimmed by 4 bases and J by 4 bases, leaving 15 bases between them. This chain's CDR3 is CASSPLLGIYNEQFF. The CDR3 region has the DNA TGTGCCAGCAGCCCCCTGCTGGGTATATACAATGAGCAGTTCTTC.

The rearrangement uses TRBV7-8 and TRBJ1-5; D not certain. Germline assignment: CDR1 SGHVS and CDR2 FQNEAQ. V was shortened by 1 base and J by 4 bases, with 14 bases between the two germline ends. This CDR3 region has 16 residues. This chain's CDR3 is CASSLDGIATNQPQHF. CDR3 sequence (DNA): TGTGCCAGCAGCTTAGATGGGATTGCCACTAATCAGCCCCAGCATTTT.

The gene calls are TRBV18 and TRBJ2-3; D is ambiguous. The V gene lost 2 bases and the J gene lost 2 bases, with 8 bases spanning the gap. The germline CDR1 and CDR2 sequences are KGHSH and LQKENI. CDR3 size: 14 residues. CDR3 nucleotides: TGTGCCAGCTCACCAGACACGACCACAGATACGCAGTATTTT. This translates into CASSPDTTTDTQYF. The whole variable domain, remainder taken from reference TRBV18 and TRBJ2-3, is NAGVMQNPRHLVRRRGQEARLRCSPMKGHSHVYWYRQLPEEGLKFMVYLQKENIIDESGMPKERFSAEFPKEGPSILRIQQVVRGDSAAYFCASSPDTTTDTQYFGPGTRLTVL.

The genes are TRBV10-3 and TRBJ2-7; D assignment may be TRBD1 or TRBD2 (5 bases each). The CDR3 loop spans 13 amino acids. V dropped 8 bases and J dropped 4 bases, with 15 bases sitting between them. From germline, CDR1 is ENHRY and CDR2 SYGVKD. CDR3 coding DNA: TGTGCCATCGGGGAGCAGGGCAGATACGAGCAGTACTTC. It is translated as CAIGEQGRYEQYF.

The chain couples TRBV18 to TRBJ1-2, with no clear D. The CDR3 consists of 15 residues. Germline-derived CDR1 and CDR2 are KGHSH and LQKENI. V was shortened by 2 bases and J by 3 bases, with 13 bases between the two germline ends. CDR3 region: CASSPSGEVYYGYTF. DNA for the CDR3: TGTGCCAGCTCACCATCGGGCGAGGTCTACTATGGCTACACCTTC.

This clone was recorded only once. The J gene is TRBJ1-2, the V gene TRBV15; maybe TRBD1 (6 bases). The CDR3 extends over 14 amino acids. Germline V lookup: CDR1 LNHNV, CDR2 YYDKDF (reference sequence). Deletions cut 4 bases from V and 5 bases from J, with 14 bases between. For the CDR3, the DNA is TGTGCCACCAGCAAGGGGGAGGGGGTTTATGGCTACACCTTC. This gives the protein CATSKGEGVYGYTF.

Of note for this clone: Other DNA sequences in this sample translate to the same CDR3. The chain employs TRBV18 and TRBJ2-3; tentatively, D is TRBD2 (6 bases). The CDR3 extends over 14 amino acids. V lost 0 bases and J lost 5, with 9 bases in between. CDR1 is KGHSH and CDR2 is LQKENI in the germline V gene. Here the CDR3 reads CASSPPGGGDTQYF. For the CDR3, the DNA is TGTGCCAGCTCACCACCGGGAGGAGGAGATACGCAGTATTTT.

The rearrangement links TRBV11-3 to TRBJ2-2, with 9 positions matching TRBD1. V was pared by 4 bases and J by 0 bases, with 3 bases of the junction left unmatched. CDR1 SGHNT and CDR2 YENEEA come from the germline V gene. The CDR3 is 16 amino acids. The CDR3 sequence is CASSSWTGANTGELFF. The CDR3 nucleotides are TGTGCCAGCAGCTCTTGGACAGGGGCGAACACCGGGGAGCTGTTTTTT.

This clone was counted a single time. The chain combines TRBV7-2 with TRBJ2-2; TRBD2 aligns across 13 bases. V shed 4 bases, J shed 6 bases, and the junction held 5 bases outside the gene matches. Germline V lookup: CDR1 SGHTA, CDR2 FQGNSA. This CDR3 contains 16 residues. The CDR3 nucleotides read TGTGCCAGCAGCTCCTGGACTAGCGGGAGACCCGGGGAGCTGTTTTTT. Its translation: CASSSWTSGRPGELFF.

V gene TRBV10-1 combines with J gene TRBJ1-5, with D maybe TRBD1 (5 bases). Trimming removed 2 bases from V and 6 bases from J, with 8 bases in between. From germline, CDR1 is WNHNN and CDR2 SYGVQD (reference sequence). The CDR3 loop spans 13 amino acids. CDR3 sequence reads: CASSEAGAQPQHF. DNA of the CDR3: TGCGCCAGCAGTGAGGCCGGGGCTCAGCCCCAGCATTTT.

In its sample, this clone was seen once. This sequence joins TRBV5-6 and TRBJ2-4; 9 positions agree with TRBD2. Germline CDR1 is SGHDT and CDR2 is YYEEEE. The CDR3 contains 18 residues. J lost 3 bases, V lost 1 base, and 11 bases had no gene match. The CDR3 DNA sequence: TGTGCCAGCAGCTTGAATATTGGTCTAGCGGGAATCAAAAACATTCAGTACTTC. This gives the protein CASSLNIGLAGIKNIQYF.